This T cell receptor (beta chain) was identified in a study of shared clonotypes between healthy human individuals. The data were produced by immunoSEQ multiplex PCR, yet TCRdb's version contains in-frame clones alone and is incomplete. The sample lists 740,000 or so clones, around 73% occurring once. Trimming removed 0 bases from V and 2 bases from J; junction bases left unmatched: 8. The CDR3 sequence is 17 residues long. Germline V gene data show CDR1 as SGDLS and CDR2 as YYNGEE. In its sample, this clone was seen once. Sequenced material: memory CD4+ T cells sorted from blood. Subset described: CD45RA-negative fraction. The clonotype was recovered from a young woman in good health. The gene calls are TRBV9 and TRBJ2-1, with 7 bases fitting TRBD2. Here the CDR3 reads CASSVAGRAGAYNEQFF. The CDR3 coding sequence is TGTGCCAGCAGCGTAGCAGGAAGGGCGGGAGCCTACAATGAGCAGTTCTTC.